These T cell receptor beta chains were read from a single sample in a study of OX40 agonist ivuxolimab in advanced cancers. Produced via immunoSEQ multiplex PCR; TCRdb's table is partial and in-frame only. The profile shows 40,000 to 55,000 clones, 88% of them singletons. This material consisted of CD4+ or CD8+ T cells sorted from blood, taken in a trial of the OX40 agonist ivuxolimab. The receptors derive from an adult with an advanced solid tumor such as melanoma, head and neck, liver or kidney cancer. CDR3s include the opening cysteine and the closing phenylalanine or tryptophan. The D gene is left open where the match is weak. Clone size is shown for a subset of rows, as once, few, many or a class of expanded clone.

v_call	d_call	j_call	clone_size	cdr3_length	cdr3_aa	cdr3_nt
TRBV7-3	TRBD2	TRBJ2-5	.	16	CASSPRGGAGMETQYF	TGTGCCAGCAGCCCACGGGGGGGCGCAGGAATGGAGACCCAGTACTTC
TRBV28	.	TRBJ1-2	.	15	CASSSQGSANYGYTF	TGTGCCAGCAGTTCCCAGGGCTCAGCTAACTATGGCTACACCTTC
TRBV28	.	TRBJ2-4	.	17	CASSPGWRGPAKNIQYF	TGTGCCAGCAGTCCCGGGTGGCGGGGCCCAGCCAAAAACATTCAGTACTTC
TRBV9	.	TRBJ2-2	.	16	CASSPFGTLNTGELFF	TGTGCCAGCAGCCCCTTTGGGACATTAAACACCGGGGAGCTGTTTTTT
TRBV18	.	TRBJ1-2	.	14	CASSAVRGNYGYTF	TGTGCCAGCTCAGCCGTCAGGGGCAACTATGGCTACACCTTC
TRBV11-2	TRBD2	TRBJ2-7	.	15	CASSIPGLAGIRQYF	TGTGCCAGCAGCATACCGGGACTAGCGGGAATTCGGCAGTACTTC
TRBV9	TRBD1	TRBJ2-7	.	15	CASSVATGGTYEQYF	TGTGCCAGCAGCGTAGCAACAGGGGGGACCTACGAGCAGTACTTC
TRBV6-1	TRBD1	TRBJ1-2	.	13	CATIGQGNYGYTF	TGTGCCACTATCGGACAGGGGAACTATGGCTACACCTTC
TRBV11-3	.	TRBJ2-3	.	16	CASSLGSQGGPDTQYF	TGTGCCAGCAGCTTAGGTAGCCAGGGGGGACCAGATACGCAGTATTTT
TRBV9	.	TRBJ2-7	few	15	CASSVGGGGSYEQYF	TGTGCCAGCAGCGTTGGGGGTGGGGGCTCCTACGAGCAGTACTTC
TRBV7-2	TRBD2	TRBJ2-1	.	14	CASSRLAGGNEQFF	TGTGCCAGCAGCCGACTAGCGGGGGGGAATGAGCAGTTCTTC
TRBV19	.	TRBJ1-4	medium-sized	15	CASSIRDASKEKLFF	TGTGCCAGTAGTATCAGGGACGCCAGTAAGGAAAAACTGTTTTTT
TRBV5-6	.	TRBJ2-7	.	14	CASSLAYGPYEQYF	TGTGCCAGCAGCTTGGCTTACGGCCCCTACGAGCAGTACTTC
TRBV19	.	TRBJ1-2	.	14	CASSPTVLPGGYTF	TGTGCCAGTAGTCCGACAGTACTCCCCGGTGGCTACACCTTC
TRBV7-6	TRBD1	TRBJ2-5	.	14	CASSSTGGRETQYF	TGTGCCAGCAGCTCGACAGGGGGCAGGGAGACCCAGTACTTC
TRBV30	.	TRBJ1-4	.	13	CAWSLQGGEKLFF	TGTGCCTGGAGCTTACAGGGTGGTGAAAAACTGTTTTTT
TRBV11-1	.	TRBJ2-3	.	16	CASSPGATARTDTQYF	TGTGCCAGCAGCCCCGGGGCTACTGCTAGGACAGATACGCAGTATTTT
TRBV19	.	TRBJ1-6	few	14	CASSMEGMDSPLHF	TGTGCCAGTAGTATGGAAGGGATGGATTCACCCCTCCACTTT
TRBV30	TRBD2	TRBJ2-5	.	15	CAWSVDRGGRETQYF	TGTGCCTGGAGTGTAGACCGGGGGGGCCGCGAGACCCAGTACTTC
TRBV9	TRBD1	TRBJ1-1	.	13	CASSVTGKSEAFF	TGTGCCAGCAGCGTGACAGGGAAGTCTGAAGCTTTCTTT
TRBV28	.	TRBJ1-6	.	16	CASSPPGVVYNSPLHF	TGTGCCAGCAGCCCACCCGGGGTAGTCTATAATTCACCCCTCCACTTT
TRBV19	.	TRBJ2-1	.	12	CASSAQGIEQFF	TGTGCCAGTAGTGCTCAGGGAATTGAGCAGTTCTTC
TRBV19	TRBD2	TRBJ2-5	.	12	CASSSFGRESYF	TGTGCCAGTAGTAGCTTCGGGCGGGAGTCGTACTTC
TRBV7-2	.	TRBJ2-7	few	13	CASSLGQDYEQYF	TGTGCCAGCAGCTTGGGCCAGGACTACGAGCAGTACTTC